Below are 23 T cell receptor beta chains sequenced from a single sample in a study of T cell responses to AZD1222 COVID-19 vaccine. Generated by immunoSEQ multiplex PCR, the TCRdb table keeps only in-frame clones and is missing some. The sample shows 95,000 to 110,000 clones, roughly 90% of them seen only once. The sequences come from peripheral blood, collected on day 0 of AZD1222 vaccination. All receptors come from an adult in good health.

This chain joins TRBV2 and TRBJ2-1; 7 bases line up with TRBD1. The V gene's germline CDR1 is SNHLY and CDR2 FYNNEI. This CDR3 spans 12 amino acids. The ends lost 6 bases at V and 12 bases at J; junction bases unmatched: 8. The CDR3 DNA sequence: TGTGCCAGCAGCGTAGACGACAGGGCGCAGTTCTTC. Translated, it gives CASSVDDRAQFF.

The J gene is TRBJ2-7, the V gene TRBV19, with D tentatively TRBD1 (6 bases). Trimming removed 5 bases from V and 2 bases from J, with 13 bases in between. CDR3 length: 14 amino acids. Germline CDR1 LNHDA, CDR2 SQIVND (reference sequence). This chain's CDR3 is CASSFRGSTYEQYF. CDR3 sequence (DNA): TGTGCCAGTAGTTTCAGGGGTTCTACCTACGAGCAGTACTTC.

This sequence joins TRBV5-6 and TRBJ2-1, with 7 nucleotides matching TRBD2. V shed 0 bases, J shed 4 bases, and the junction held 13 bases outside the gene matches. CDR1 SGHDT and CDR2 YYEEEE come from the germline V gene. The CDR3 runs to 18 residues. The CDR3 reads CASSLEIRTPGGYNEQFF. The CDR3 DNA sequence: TGTGCCAGCAGCTTGGAGATAAGGACACCGGGGGGATACAATGAGCAGTTCTTC.

J is TRBJ1-2 and V is TRBV5-1; tentative D call: TRBD1 (6 bases). V dropped 0 bases and J dropped 4 bases, with 16 bases sitting between them. Germline-derived CDR1 and CDR2 are SGHRS and YFSETQ. CDR3 size: 16 residues. The CDR3 region has the DNA TGCGCCAGCAGCTTGGATTGGGACACAAACTCCTATGGCTACACCTTC. Protein sequence: CASSLDWDTNSYGYTF.

This chain links TRBV4-1 with TRBJ2-7; D unresolved. This CDR3 comprises 15 residues. Between the trimmed V and J ends, which lost 1 base and 0 bases, there was a span of 10 bases. The germline CDR1 and CDR2 sequences are MGHRA and YSYEKL. The CDR3 reads CASSQGRHNSYEQYF. CDR3 bases: TGCGCCAGCAGCCAAGGGCGGCACAACTCCTACGAGCAGTACTTC.

The chain carries TRBV15 and TRBJ2-5; 12 bases are a match to TRBD2. Germline V gene lookup returns CDR1 LNHNV and CDR2 YYDKDF (reference sequence). J lost 1 base, V lost 0 bases, and 6 bases had no gene match. The CDR3 has 18 residues. CDR3 sequence (DNA): TGTGCCACCAGCAGAGATGGGGCTAGCGGGGGGGCCCAAGAGACCCAGTACTTC. It specifies CATSRDGASGGAQETQYF.

This chain connects TRBV9 to TRBJ2-1, with 8 bases matching TRBD2. J was trimmed by 6 bases and V by 4 bases; bases with no gene match: 12. The CDR3 has 16 amino acids. Per germline, CDR1 SGDLS and CDR2 YYNGEE. The CDR3 region is CASSSRTGTSSNEQFF. The CDR3 nucleotides are TGTGCCAGCAGCTCTAGAACCGGGACTAGTAGCAATGAGCAGTTCTTC.

The CDR3 reads CASSLDLDRRQPQHF. The CDR3 coding sequence is TGTGCCAGCAGCTTAGATTTGGACAGAAGGCAGCCCCAGCATTTT. The V call is TRBV7-2, the J call TRBJ1-5; D is possibly TRBD1 (6 bases). The V end was cut by 1 base, the J end by 7 bases, with 14 bases between. CDR1 and CDR2 from the germline V gene are SGHTA and FQGNSA. CDR3 size: 15 residues.

This clone was observed a few times. This sequence joins TRBV30 and TRBJ1-2; weak D call: TRBD1 (6 bases). The CDR3 runs 14 residues. Germline loops: CDR1 GTSNPN, CDR2 SVGIG (reference sequence). V was trimmed by 2 bases and J by 1 base, leaving 11 bases between them. CDR3 in amino acids: CAWSQYRVNYGYTF. CDR3 DNA: TGTGCCTGGAGTCAATACAGGGTTAACTATGGCTACACCTTC. The full variable domain, rest sourced from reference TRBV30 and TRBJ1-2, is SQTIHQWPATLVQPVGSPLSLECTVEGTSNPNLYWYRQAAGRGLQLLFYSVGIGQISSEVPQNLSASRPQDRQFILSSKKLLLSDSGFYLCAWSQYRVNYGYTFGSGTRLTVV.

The V call is TRBV11-3, the J call TRBJ2-3; D possibly matches TRBD1 or TRBD2 (5 bases each). CDR1 and CDR2 from the germline V gene are SGHNT and YENEEA. Trimming took off 1 base at V and 6 bases at J, with 11 bases between the two ends. The CDR3 sequence is 14 residues long. As DNA, the CDR3 is TGTGCCAGCAGCTTAGCTAGTGAGGGGGATACGCAGTATTTT. Protein product: CASSLASEGDTQYF.

The chain uses TRBV5-1 and TRBJ1-4; D unclear. The germline gives CDR1 SGHRS, CDR2 YFSETQ. The CDR3 runs 15 residues. Trimming left V 4 bases short and J 7 bases short, with 17 bases between. Here the CDR3 reads CASSRRSEFSEKLFF. CDR3 sequence (DNA): TGCGCCAGCAGCCGCCGCAGCGAGTTTAGTGAAAAACTGTTTTTT.

The rearrangement joins TRBV6-5 to TRBJ2-6, with a possible D match to TRBD1 (6 bases). V was shortened by 7 bases and J by 2 bases, with 9 bases between the two germline ends. The CDR3 totals 14 residues. The germline V gene encodes CDR1 MNHEY and CDR2 SVGAGI. The CDR3 DNA is TGTGCCAGCACTTCAGGGGCTGGGGCCAACGTCCTGACTTTC. This gives the protein CASTSGAGANVLTF.

V and J are TRBV3-1 (or the pseudogene TRBV3-2) and TRBJ2-5; D is uncertain. CDR1 is LGHDT and CDR2 is YNNKEL in the germline V gene (reference sequence). CDR3 size: 13 residues. The V end lost 1 base, the J end lost 7 bases, and 10 bases lay between the germline ends. CDR3: CASSQVHRRTQYF. CDR3 bases: TGTGCCAGCAGCCAAGTACATCGGCGGACCCAGTACTTC.

This clone was counted between two and nine times. The rearrangement links TRBV7-9 to TRBJ1-5, with TRBD1 matching 8 bases. Trimming cost V 4 bases and J 3 bases; bases outside gene matches: 5. Germline CDR1 and CDR2: SEHNR and FQNEAQ (reference sequence). The CDR3 sequence is 15 residues long. The chain's CDR3 is CASSSLDRDNQPQHF. CDR3 in DNA: TGTGCCAGCAGCTCCCTGGACAGGGACAATCAGCCCCAGCATTTT.

The chain joins TRBV5-1 to TRBJ2-3, with 12 positions matching TRBD2. CDR3 length: 13 residues. V was clipped by 10 bases and J by 3 bases; unmatched bases: 3. Germline loops: CDR1 SGHRS, CDR2 YFSETQ. The CDR3 DNA is TGCGCCGCTGGGACTAGCGGGACAGATACGCAGTATTTT. Translating it yields CAAGTSGTDTQYF. The whole variable domain, remainder taken from reference TRBV5-1 and TRBJ2-3, is KAGVTQTPRYLIKTRGQQVTLSCSPISGHRSVSWYQQTPGQGLQFLFEYFSETQRNKGNFPGRFSGRQFSNSRSEMNVSTLELGDSALYLCAAGTSGTDTQYFGPGTRLTVL.

The chain combines TRBV19 with TRBJ2-5; 8 positions agree with TRBD2. Per germline, CDR1 LNHDA and CDR2 SQIVND (reference sequence). With 6 bases clipped from V and 2 bases from J, the junction kept 5 bases outside the gene matches. The length of the CDR3 is 14 residues. Here the CDR3 DNA reads TGTGCCAGTAGGGACCAGCGGGGGCAAGAGACCCAGTACTTC. This sequence encodes CASRDQRGQETQYF.

This clone was seen only a few times. This chain connects TRBV3-1 (or the pseudogene TRBV3-2) to TRBJ1-6; no reliable D call. The CDR3 spans 15 residues. Per the germline V gene, CDR1 is LGHDT and CDR2 is YNNKEL (reference sequence). Between the trimmed V and J ends, which lost 1 base and 6 bases, there was a span of 10 bases. CDR3 bases: TGTGCCAGCAGCCAAGGGGAGAGAGGTAATTCACCCCTCCACTTT. This sequence encodes CASSQGERGNSPLHF.

The rearrangement joins TRBV5-1 to TRBJ2-2; 8 bases agree with TRBD2. Germline lookup yields CDR1 SGHRS and CDR2 YFSETQ. CDR3 length: 16 residues. Trimming at V came to 4 bases and at J to 1 base, leaving 6 bases not matched to a gene. The CDR3 region is CASSLGLVRNTGELFF. In DNA form, the CDR3 reads TGCGCCAGCAGCCTGGGACTAGTGAGGAACACCGGGGAGCTGTTTTTT.

This sequence joins TRBV3-1 (or the pseudogene TRBV3-2) and TRBJ2-7; 7 positions match TRBD1. Germline V gives CDR1 LGHDT, CDR2 YNNKEL (reference sequence). V shed 4 bases and J 6 bases; nucleotides not matched to a gene: 9. This CDR3 is built from 14 residues. The CDR3 sequence is CASSPDRFPPEQYF. The CDR3 bases are TGTGCCAGCAGCCCGGACAGGTTCCCCCCCGAGCAGTACTTC.

The chain recombines TRBV3-1 (or the pseudogene TRBV3-2) with TRBJ1-5, with a weak D call TRBD1 (6 bases). Germline V gene data show CDR1 as LGHDT and CDR2 as YNNKEL (reference sequence). The V end was cut by 4 bases, the J end by 2 bases, with 21 bases between. The CDR3 extends over 18 amino acids. As DNA, the CDR3 is TGTGCCAGCAGCCCCCCGACCGCTTACAGGGCCTGCAATCAGCCCCAGCATTTT. This codes for CASSPPTAYRACNQPQHF.

The chain joins TRBV5-1 to TRBJ1-2, with 7 bases matching TRBD1. V lost 0 bases and J lost 5; bases outside the gene matches: 13. The CDR3 covers 17 residues. Germline V gene lookup returns CDR1 SGHRS and CDR2 YFSETQ. The CDR3 DNA sequence: TGCGCCAGCAGCTTGGCTTCGTTAGGGGGCGCGGGTTATGGCTACACCTTC. Its protein is CASSLASLGGAGYGYTF.

The V gene is TRBV6-1, the J gene TRBJ2-7; D gene ambiguous. V was pared by 1 base and J by 2 bases, with 15 bases between. The CDR3 is 16 amino acids. The germline CDR1 and CDR2 sequences are MNHNS and SASEGT. CDR3 residues: CASSEGVGAIAYEQYF. The CDR3 DNA reads TGTGCCAGCAGTGAAGGGGTCGGCGCCATCGCCTACGAGCAGTACTTC.

This clone was picked up one time. This chain joins TRBV10-2 and TRBJ2-7; D is perhaps TRBD1 or TRBD2 (5 bases each). V dropped 6 bases and J dropped 4 bases, with 16 bases sitting between them. Germline assignment: CDR1 WSHSY and CDR2 SAAADI. CDR3 length equals 14 residues. CDR3 nucleotides: TGCGCCAGCAGAACCGGGACCGACTCGTACGAGCAGTACTTC. Protein sequence: CASRTGTDSYEQYF.